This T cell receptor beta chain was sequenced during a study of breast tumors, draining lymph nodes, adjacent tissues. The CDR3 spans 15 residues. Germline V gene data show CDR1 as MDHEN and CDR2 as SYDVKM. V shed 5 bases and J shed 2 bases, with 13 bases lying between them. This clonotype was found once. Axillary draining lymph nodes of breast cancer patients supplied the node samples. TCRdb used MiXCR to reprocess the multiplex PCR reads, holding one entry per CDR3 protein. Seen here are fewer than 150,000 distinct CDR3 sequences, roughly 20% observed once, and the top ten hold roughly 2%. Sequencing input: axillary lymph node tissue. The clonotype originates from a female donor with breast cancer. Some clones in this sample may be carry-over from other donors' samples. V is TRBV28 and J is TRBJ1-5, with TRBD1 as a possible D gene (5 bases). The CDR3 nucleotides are TGTGCCAGCAGTCCTGACAGTCGGGGCAATCAGCCCCAGCATTTT. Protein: CASSPDSRGNQPQHF. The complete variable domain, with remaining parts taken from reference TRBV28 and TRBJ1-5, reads DVKVTQSSRYLVKRTGEKVFLECVQDMDHENMFWYRQDPGLGLRLIYFSYDVKMKEKGDIPEGYSVSREKKERFSLILESASTNQTSMYLCASSPDSRGNQPQHFGDGTRLSIL.